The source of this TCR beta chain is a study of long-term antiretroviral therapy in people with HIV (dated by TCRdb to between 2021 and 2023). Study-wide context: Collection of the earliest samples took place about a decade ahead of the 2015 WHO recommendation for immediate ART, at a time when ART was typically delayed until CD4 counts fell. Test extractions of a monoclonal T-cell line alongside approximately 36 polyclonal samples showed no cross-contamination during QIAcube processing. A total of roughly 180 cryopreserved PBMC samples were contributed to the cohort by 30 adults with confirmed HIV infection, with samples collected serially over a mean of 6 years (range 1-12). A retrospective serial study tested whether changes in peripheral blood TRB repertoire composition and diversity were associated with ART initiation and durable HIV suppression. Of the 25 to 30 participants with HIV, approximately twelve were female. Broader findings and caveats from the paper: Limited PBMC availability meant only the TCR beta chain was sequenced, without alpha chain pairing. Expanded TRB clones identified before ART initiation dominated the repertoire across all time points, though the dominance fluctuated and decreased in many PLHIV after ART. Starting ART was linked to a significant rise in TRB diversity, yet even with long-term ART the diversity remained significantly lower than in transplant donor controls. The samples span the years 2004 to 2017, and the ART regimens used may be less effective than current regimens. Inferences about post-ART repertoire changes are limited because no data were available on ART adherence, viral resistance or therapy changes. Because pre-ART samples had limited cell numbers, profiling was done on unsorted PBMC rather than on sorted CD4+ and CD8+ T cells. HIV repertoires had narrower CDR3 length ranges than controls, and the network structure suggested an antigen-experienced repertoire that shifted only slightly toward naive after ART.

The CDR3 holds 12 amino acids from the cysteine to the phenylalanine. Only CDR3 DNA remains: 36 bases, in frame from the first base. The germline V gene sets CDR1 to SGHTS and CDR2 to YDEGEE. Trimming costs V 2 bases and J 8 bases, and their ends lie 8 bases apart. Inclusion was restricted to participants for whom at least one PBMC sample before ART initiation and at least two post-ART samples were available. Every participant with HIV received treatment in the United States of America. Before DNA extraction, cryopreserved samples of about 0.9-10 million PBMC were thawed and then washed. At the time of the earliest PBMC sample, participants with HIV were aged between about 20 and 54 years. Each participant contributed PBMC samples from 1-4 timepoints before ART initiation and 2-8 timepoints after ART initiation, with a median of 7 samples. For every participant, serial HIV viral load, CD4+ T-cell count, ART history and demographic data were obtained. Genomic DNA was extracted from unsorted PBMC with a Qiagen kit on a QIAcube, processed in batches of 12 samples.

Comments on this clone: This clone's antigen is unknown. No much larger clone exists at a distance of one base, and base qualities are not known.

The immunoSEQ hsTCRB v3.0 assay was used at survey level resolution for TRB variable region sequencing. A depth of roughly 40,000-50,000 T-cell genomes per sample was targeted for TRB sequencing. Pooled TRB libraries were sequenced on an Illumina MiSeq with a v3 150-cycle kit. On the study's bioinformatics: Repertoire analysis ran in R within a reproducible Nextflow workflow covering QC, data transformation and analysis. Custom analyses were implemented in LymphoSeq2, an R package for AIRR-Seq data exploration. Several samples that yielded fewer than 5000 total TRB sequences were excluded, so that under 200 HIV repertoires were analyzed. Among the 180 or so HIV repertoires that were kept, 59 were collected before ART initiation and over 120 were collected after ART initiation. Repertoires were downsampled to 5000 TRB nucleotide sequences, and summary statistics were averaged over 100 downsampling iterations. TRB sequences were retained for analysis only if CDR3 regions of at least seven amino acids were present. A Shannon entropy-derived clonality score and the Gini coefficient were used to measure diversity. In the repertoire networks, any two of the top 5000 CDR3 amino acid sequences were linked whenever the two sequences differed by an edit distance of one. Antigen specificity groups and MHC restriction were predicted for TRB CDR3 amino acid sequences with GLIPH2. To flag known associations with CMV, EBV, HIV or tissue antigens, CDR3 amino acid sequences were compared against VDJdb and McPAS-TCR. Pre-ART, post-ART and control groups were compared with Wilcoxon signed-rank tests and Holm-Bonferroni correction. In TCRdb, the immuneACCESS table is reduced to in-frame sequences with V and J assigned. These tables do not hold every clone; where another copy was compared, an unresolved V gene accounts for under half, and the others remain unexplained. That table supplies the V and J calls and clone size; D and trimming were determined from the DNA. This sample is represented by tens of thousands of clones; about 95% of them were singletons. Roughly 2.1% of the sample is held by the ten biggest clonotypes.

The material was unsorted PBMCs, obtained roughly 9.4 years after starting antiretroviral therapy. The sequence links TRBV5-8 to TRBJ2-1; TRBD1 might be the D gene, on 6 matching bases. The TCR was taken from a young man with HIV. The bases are TGTGCCAGCAGCTTTACAGGGCATGAGCAGTTCTTC. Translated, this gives CASSFTGHEQFF.